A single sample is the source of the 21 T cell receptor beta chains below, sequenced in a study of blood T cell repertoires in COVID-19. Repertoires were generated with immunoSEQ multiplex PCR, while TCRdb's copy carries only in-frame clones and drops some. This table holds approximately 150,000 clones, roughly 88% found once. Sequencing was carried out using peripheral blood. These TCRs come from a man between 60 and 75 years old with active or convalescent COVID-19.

The CDR3 reads CASSVFSRSGANVLTF. CDR3 bases: TGTGCCAGCAGCGTATTTTCGCGCTCTGGGGCCAACGTCCTGACTTTC. The chain uses TRBV9 and TRBJ2-6, with D hard to call. Germline assignment: CDR1 SGDLS and CDR2 YYNGEE. With 1 base removed from V and 0 bases from J, the gap between germline ends came to 8 bases. The CDR3 has 16 amino acids.

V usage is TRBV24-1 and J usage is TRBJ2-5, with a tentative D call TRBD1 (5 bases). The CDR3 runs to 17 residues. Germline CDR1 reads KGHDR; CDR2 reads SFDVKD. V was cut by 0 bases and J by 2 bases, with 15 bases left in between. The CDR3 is CATSDLEDTPEQETQYF. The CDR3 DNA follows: TGTGCCACCAGTGATTTGGAGGACACCCCCGAACAAGAGACCCAGTACTTC.

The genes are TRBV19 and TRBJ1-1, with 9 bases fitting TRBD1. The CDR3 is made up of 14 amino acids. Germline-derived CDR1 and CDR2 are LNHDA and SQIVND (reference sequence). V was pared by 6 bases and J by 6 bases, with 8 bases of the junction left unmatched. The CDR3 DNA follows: TGTGCCAGTAGGGCGGGACAGGGTCGCGCTGAAGCTTTCTTT. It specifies CASRAGQGRAEAFF.

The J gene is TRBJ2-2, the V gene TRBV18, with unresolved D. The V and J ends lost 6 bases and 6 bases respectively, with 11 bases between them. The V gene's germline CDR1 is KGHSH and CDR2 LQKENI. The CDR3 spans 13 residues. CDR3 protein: CASSMELAGELFF. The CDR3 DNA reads TGTGCCAGCTCTATGGAGTTAGCCGGGGAGCTGTTTTTT.

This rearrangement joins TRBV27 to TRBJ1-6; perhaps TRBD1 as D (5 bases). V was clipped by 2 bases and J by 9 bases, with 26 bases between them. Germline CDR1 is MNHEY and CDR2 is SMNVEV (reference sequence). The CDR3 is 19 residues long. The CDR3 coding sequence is TGTGCCAGCAGTTTAATGTTCGGCGGGGTTGGCAGGGCAGGTTCACCCCTCCACTTT. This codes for CASSLMFGGVGRAGSPLHF.

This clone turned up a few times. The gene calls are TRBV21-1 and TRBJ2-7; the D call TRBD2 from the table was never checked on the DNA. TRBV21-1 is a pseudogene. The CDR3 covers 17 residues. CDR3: CASSPIPGSERDCEQYV. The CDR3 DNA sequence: TGTGCCAGCAGTCCGATCCCAGGGTCGGAGCGGGATTGCGAGCAGTACGTC.

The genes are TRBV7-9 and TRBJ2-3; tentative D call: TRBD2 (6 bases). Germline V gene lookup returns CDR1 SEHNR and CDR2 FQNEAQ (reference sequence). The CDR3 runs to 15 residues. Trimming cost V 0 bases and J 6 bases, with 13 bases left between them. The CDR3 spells CASSLAPPRGDTQYF. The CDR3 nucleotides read TGTGCCAGCAGCTTAGCCCCCCCCCGGGGGGATACGCAGTATTTT. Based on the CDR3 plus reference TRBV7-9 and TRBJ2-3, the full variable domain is DTGVSQNPRHKITKRGQNVTFRCDPISEHNRLYWYRQTLGQGPEFLTYFQNEAQLEKSRLLSDRFSAERPKGSFSTLEIQRTEQGDSAMYLCASSLAPPRGDTQYFGPGTRLTVL.

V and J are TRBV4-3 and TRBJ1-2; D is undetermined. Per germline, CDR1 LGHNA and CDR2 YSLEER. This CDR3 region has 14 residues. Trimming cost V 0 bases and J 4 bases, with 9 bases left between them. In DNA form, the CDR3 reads TGCGCCAGCAGCCAAGATCTAGGCAGCTATGGCTACACCTTC. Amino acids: CASSQDLGSYGYTF.

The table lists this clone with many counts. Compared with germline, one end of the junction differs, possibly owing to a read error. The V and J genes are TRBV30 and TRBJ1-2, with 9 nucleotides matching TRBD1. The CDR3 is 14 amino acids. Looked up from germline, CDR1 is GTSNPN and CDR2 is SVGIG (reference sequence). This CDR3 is CAWTLGQGNSGYTF. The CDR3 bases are TGTGCCTGGACCCTCGGACAGGGGAACTCTGGCTACACCTTC.

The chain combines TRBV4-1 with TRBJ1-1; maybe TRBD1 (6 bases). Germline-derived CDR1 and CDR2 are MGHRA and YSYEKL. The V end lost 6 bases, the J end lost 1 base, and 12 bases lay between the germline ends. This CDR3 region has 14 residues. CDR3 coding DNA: TGCGCCAGCAGGGACAGCCCGGGGAACACTGAAGCTTTCTTT. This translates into CASRDSPGNTEAFF.

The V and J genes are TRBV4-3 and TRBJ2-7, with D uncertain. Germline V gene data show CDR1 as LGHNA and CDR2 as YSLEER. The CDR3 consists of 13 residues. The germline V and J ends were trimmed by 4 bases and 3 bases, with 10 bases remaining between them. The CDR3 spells CASSRVSGYEQYV. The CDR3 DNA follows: TGCGCCAGCAGCCGAGTCTCGGGCTACGAGCAGTACGTC.

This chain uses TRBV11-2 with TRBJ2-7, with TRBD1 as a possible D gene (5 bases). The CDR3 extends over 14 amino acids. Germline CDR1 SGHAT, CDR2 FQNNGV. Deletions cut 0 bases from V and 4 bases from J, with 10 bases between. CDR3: CASSLEVGLYEQYV. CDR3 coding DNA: TGTGCCAGCAGCTTAGAGGTGGGGCTTTACGAGCAGTACGTC.

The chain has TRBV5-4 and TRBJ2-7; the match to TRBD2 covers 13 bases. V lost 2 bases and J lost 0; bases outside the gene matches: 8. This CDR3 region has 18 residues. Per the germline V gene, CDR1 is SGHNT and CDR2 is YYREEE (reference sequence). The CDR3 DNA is TGTGCCAGCAGCTTCTGGACTAGCGGGAGAACCTACTCCTACGAGCAGTACGTC. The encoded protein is CASSFWTSGRTYSYEQYV.

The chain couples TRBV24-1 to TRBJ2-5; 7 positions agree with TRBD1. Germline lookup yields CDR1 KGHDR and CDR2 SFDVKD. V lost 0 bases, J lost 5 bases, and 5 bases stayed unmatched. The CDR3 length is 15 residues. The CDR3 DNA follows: TGTGCCACCAGTGATTTGACGAAGGGGGCGGAGACCCAGTACTTC. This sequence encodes CATSDLTKGAETQYF.

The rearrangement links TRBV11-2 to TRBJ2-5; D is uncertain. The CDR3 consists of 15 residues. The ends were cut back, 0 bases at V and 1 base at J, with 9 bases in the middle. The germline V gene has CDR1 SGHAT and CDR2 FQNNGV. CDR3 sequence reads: CASSLEGSLQETQYF. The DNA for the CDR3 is TGTGCCAGCAGCTTAGAGGGCAGCCTCCAAGAGACCCAGTACTTC.

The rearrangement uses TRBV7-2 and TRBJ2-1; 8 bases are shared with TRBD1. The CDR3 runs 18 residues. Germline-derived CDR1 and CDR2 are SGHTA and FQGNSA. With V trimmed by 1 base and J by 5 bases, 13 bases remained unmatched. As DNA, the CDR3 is TGTGCCAGCAGCTTAGAAACTTGGACAGGGATGTTCCACAATGAGCAGTTCTTC. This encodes CASSLETWTGMFHNEQFF.

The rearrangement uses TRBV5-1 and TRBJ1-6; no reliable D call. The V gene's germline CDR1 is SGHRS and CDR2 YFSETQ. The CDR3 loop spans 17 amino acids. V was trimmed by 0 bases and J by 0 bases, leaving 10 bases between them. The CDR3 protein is CASSLELSPSYNSPLHF. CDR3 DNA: TGCGCCAGCAGCTTGGAACTGTCCCCCTCCTATAATTCACCCCTCCACTTT.

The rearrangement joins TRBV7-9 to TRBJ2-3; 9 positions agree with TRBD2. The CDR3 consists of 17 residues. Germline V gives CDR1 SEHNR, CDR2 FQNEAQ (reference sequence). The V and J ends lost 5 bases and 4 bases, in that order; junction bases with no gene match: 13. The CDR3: CASSAGWAGGPSDTQYF. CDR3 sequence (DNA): TGTGCCAGCAGCGCTGGCTGGGCGGGAGGGCCCTCAGATACGCAGTATTTT.

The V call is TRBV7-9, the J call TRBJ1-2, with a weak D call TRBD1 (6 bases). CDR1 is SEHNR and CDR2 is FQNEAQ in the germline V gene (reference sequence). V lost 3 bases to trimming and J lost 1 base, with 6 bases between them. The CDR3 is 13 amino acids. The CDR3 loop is CASSLDSNYGYTF. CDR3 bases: TGTGCCAGCAGCTTGGACAGTAACTATGGCTACACCTTC.

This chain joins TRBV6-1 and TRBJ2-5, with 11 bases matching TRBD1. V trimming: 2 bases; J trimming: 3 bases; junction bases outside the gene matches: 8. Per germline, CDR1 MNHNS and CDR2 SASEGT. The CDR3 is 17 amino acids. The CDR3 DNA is TGTGCCAGCAGTGAATGGGGGGGACAGGGGGAGGAAGAGACCCAGTACTTC. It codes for CASSEWGGQGEEETQYF.

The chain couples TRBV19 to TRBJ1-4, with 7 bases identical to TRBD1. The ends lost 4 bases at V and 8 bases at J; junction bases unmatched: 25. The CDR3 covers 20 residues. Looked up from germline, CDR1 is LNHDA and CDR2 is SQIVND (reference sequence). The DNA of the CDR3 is TGTGCCAGTAGTAAGGGGTCCCGAGACAGGGCCACCAGAATGGGGGAAAAACTGTTTTTT. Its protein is CASSKGSRDRATRMGEKLFF.